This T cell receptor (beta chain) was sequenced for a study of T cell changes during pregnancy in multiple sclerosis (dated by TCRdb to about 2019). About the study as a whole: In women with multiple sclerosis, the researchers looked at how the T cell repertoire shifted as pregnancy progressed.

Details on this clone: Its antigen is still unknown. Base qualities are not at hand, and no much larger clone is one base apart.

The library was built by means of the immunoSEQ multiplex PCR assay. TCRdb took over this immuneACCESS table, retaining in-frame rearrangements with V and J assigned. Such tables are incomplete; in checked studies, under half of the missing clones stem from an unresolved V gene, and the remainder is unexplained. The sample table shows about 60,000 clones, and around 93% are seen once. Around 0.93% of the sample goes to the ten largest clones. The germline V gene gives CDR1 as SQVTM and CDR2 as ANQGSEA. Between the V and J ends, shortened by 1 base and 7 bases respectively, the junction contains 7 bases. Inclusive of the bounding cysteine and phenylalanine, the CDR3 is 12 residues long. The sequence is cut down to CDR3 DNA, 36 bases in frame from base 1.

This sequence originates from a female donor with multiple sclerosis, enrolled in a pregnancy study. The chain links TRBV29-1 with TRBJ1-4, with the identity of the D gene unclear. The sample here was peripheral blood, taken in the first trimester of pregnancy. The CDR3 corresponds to CSVEARGEKLFF. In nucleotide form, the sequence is TGCAGCGTTGAAGCTCGCGGTGAAAAACTGTTTTTT. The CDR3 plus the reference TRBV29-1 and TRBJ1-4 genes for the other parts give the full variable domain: SAVISQKPSRDICQRGTSLTIQCQVDSQVTMMFWYRQQPGQSLTLIATANQGSEATYESGFVIDKFPISRPNLTFSTLTVSNMSPEDSSIYLCSVEARGEKLFFGSGTQLSVL.